Presented here are 11 T cell receptor beta chains from one specimen sequenced in a study of blood T cells in healthy people across ages. A second PCR, run for roughly 7 to 11 cycles, used a sample-barcoded 5' primer plus a J-beta primer mix. Using its own MiXCR run on the 5' RACE reads, TCRdb lists one record per CDR3 protein. The sample has about 1.5 million distinct CDR3 sequences, approximately 43% seen once; the top ten hold less than 5%. Sequenced material: blood. These receptors all stem from a woman under 30 in good health.

This clonotype was seen a handful of times. The chain uses TRBV7-9 and TRBJ2-7; perhaps TRBD1 as D (6 bases). CDR3 size: 15 residues. CDR1 SEHNR and CDR2 FQNEAQ come from the germline V gene (reference sequence). Trimming cost V 5 bases and J 6 bases, with 20 bases left between them. CDR3 sequence (DNA): TGTGCCAGCAGCGTCACAGGGTTATCCTCCCGCGAGCAGTACTTC. This translates into CASSVTGLSSREQYF. The full variable domain, in which reference TRBV7-9 and TRBJ2-7 provide the parts outside the CDR3, is DTGVSQNPRHKITKRGQNVTFRCDPISEHNRLYWYRQTLGQGPEFLTYFQNEAQLEKSRLLSDRFSAERPKGSFSTLEIQRTEQGDSAMYLCASSVTGLSSREQYFGPGTRLTVT.

The chain uses TRBV7-2 and TRBJ2-1; 7 bases line up with TRBD2. Germline CDR1 reads SGHTA; CDR2 reads FQGNSA. V lost 5 bases and J lost 1; bases outside the gene matches: 2. The CDR3 sequence is 14 residues long. CDR3 DNA: TGTGCCAGCAGCCATAGCGGGTCCTACAATGAGCAGTTCTTC. Amino acid sequence: CASSHSGSYNEQFF.

This rearrangement joins TRBV29-1 to TRBJ1-4; the D is unclear. V shed 0 bases and J shed 10 bases, with 15 bases lying between them. This CDR3 has 14 residues. Per the germline V gene, CDR1 is SQVTM and CDR2 is ANQGSEA. The CDR3 is CSVEDGLTRGKLFF. The DNA for the CDR3 is TGCAGCGTTGAAGATGGACTTACCAGAGGAAAACTGTTTTTT. The full variable domain, in which reference TRBV29-1 and TRBJ1-4 provide the parts outside the CDR3, is SAVISQKPSRDICQRGTSLTIQCQVDSQVTMMFWYRQQPGQSLTLIATANQGSEATYESGFVIDKFPISRPNLTFSTLTVSNMSPEDSSIYLCSVEDGLTRGKLFFGSGTQLSVL.

This clonotype was seen a few times. The chain carries TRBV12-3 or TRBV12-4 and TRBJ2-2, with D hard to call. The CDR3 runs 13 residues. V dropped 2 bases and J dropped 9 bases, with 10 bases sitting between them. The CDR3 spells CASSLIGNRELFF. The CDR3, as DNA: TGTGCCAGCAGTTTAATAGGAAACCGGGAGCTGTTTTTT.

The chain employs TRBV29-1 and TRBJ1-3; the match to TRBD1 covers 9 bases. This CDR3 is 11 amino acids long. Germline trimming cut 6 bases from V and 7 bases from J; bases unmatched to any gene: 1. Looked up from germline, CDR1 is SQVTM and CDR2 is ANQGSEA. This CDR3 reads CSVGQGNTIYF. The CDR3 DNA reads TGCAGCGTCGGACAGGGGAACACCATATATTTT.

This clonotype has at least ten counts. A junction end diverges from the germline sequence, so it may reflect a read error. The gene calls are TRBV6-1 and TRBJ1-1, with a weak D call TRBD1 (5 bases). In germline, CDR1 is MNHNS, CDR2 SASEGT. CDR3 size: 13 residues. DNA of the CDR3: TGCGCCAGCAGCGAGACAGTGAACACTGAAGCTTTCTTT. It yields the protein CASSETVNTEAFF.

The J gene is TRBJ2-1, the V gene TRBV30; D gene uncertain. Germline V CDR1 and CDR2: GTSNPN, SVGIG (reference sequence). This CDR3 contains 11 residues. Between the trimmed V and J ends, which lost 0 bases and 6 bases, there was a span of 3 bases. The CDR3 DNA sequence: TGTGCCTGGAGTGTAATCAATGAGCAGTTCTTC. It translates to CAWSVINEQFF.

The CDR3 spells CASSQEGPGGGQFF. The CDR3 DNA follows: TGTGCCAGCAGCCAAGAGGGACCCGGCGGTGGGCAGTTCTTC. The chain links TRBV4-2 to TRBJ2-1; tentatively, D is TRBD1 or TRBD2 (5 bases each). This CDR3 contains 14 residues. Between the trimmed V and J ends, which lost 0 bases and 12 bases, there was a span of 15 bases. Looked up from germline, CDR1 is LGHNA and CDR2 is YNFKEQ.

J is TRBJ1-2 and V is TRBV4-3, with 11 nucleotides matching TRBD1. Trimming cost V 0 bases and J 3 bases; bases outside gene matches: 3. The length of the CDR3 is 16 residues. The germline V gene encodes CDR1 LGHNA and CDR2 YSLEER. The CDR3 spells CASSQEGTGGYYGYTF. CDR3 in DNA: TGCGCCAGCAGCCAAGAGGGGACAGGGGGTTACTATGGCTACACCTTC.

The rearrangement joins TRBV7-2 to TRBJ1-5; maybe TRBD1 (6 bases). V dropped 1 base and J dropped 0 bases, with 10 bases sitting between them. This CDR3 has 16 amino acids. Germline CDR1 SGHTA, CDR2 FQGNSA. The CDR3 DNA follows: TGTGCCAGCAGCTTAGTCGGGACACCTAGCAATCAGCCCCAGCATTTT. Protein sequence: CASSLVGTPSNQPQHF. Full variable domain (missing parts from reference TRBV7-2 and TRBJ1-5): GAGVSQSPSNKVTEKGKDVELRCDPISGHTALYWYRQSLGQGLEFLIYFQGNSAPDKSGLPSDRFSAERTGGSVSTLTIQRTQQEDSAVYLCASSLVGTPSNQPQHFGDGTRLSIL.

V is TRBV19 and J is TRBJ1-5, with a weak D call TRBD1 (5 bases). Trimming took 1 base from V and 4 from J, leaving 11 bases between them. CDR1 and CDR2 from the germline V gene are LNHDA and SQIVND (reference sequence). The length of the CDR3 is 15 residues. In DNA, the CDR3 is TGTGCCAGTAGTATAGCCGAGGGGTCAAATCAGCCCCAGCATTTT. Protein product: CASSIAEGSNQPQHF.